This TCR beta chain was identified in a study of blood T cells in healthy people across ages. Study-level results: When set beside aged donors, long-lived donors presented more naive CD4+ cells and higher diversity. Expanded clonotype shifts may have been confounded, as the donors had an unknown CMV status.

Isolated per sample were at least 6 million PBMCs. For this clonotype: Its antigen remains unknown.

Primers used in a second PCR of about 6 to 11 cycles were a sample-barcoded 5' primer and a J-beta primer mix. Carrying 12 random nucleotides, a template-switch adaptor labeled each individual cDNA molecule. TCRdb ran MiXCR on the 5' RACE reads and lists one entry per CDR3 protein. The table shows hundreds of thousands of distinct CDR3 sequences, with 35% to 40% occurring only once. The clonotype was recovered from a man aged 18-30 years in good health. Input material: blood.

The CDR3 here is CSAGTGGETQFF. CDR3 nucleotides: TGCAGTGCCGGGACAGGGGGAGAGACCCAGTTCTTC. The chain has TRBV20-1 and TRBJ2-5; TRBD1 agrees at 11 bases. The end of the DNA is better explained by TRBJ2-1, so the J call may be wrong. Germline loops: CDR1 DFQATT, CDR2 SNEGSKA (reference sequence). The CDR3 covers 12 residues.